The next 22 T cell receptor beta chains were all read from a single sample in a study of cytomegalovirus exposure and HLA in healthy donors. Produced via immunoSEQ multiplex PCR; TCRdb's table is partial and in-frame only. The data contain 150,000 to 200,000 clones, around four fifths of them seen just once; the ten biggest clones take up more than 6.5%. The sample taken for sequencing was PBMCs. The receptor set was obtained from a man younger than 30 in good health and CMV-seropositive.

This sequence joins TRBV18 and TRBJ2-7, with a possible D match to TRBD1 (5 bases). CDR3 length equals 17 residues. Trimming stripped 3 bases from V and 5 bases from J, with 23 bases between. The germline gives CDR1 KGHSH, CDR2 LQKENI. The CDR3 is CASSPGQIGLYLHEQYF. The CDR3 coding sequence is TGTGCCAGCTCACCGGGGCAAATTGGCCTATATCTCCACGAGCAGTACTTC.

This sequence joins TRBV4-3 and TRBJ1-2; perhaps TRBD1 as D (5 bases). Germline CDR1 LGHNA, CDR2 YSLEER. V dropped 7 bases and J dropped 5 bases, with 14 bases sitting between them. The CDR3 length is 13 residues. The CDR3, as DNA: TGCGCCAGCACGCGGGGCGCCGAATATGGCTACACCTTC. As protein: CASTRGAEYGYTF.

The chain is built from TRBV11-2 and TRBJ2-7; D remains ambiguous. V shed 5 bases and J shed 5 bases, with 7 bases lying between them. CDR1 SGHAT and CDR2 FQNNGV come from the germline V gene. The CDR3 totals 11 residues. This chain's CDR3 is CASSARDEQYF. As DNA, the CDR3 is TGTGCCAGCAGCGCCCGGGACGAGCAGTACTTC.

Points on this clone: The junction departs from the called germline gene at one end, perhaps through a read error. The rearrangement joins TRBV18 to TRBJ2-7, with D perhaps TRBD2 (6 bases). Germline CDR1 and CDR2: KGHSH and LQKENI. The CDR3 is 12 amino acids. In DNA, the CDR3 is TGTGCCAGCTCACCACCGGAAGGGACTTACCGCTTC. Protein sequence: CASSPPEGTYRF. Combining the CDR3 with reference TRBV18 and TRBJ2-7 gives the whole variable domain NAGVMQNPRHLVRRRGQEARLRCSPMKGHSHVYWYRQLPEEGLKFMVYLQKENIIDESGMPKERFSAEFPKEGPSILRIQQVVRGDSAAYFCASSPPEGTYRFGPGTRLTVT.

The rearrangement links TRBV27 to TRBJ1-4; unclear D gene. V lost 7 bases and J lost 3, with 9 bases in between. The CDR3 sequence is 13 residues long. CDR1 and CDR2 (germline): MNHEY, SMNVEV (reference sequence). This CDR3 reads CASMERANEKLFF. In nucleotides, the CDR3 is TGTGCCAGCATGGAGAGAGCTAATGAAAAACTGTTTTTT.

This clone was seen just once. The chain carries TRBV7-2 and TRBJ2-7; 13 nucleotides align to TRBD2. Germline V lookup: CDR1 SGHTA, CDR2 FQGNSA. This CDR3 is 15 amino acids long. Unmatched junction bases numbered 8, after V lost 5 bases and J lost 7 bases. The CDR3 coding sequence is TGTGCCAGCAGCCAAGGACTAGCGGGAGTTAAAGAGCAGTACTTC. Its translation is CASSQGLAGVKEQYF. The complete variable domain, with remaining parts taken from reference TRBV7-2 and TRBJ2-7, reads GAGVSQSPSNKVTEKGKDVELRCDPISGHTALYWYRQSLGQGLEFLIYFQGNSAPDKSGLPSDRFSAERTGGSVSTLTIQRTQQEDSAVYLCASSQGLAGVKEQYFGPGTRLTVT.

The rearrangement joins TRBV4-2 to TRBJ1-2; TRBD1 might be the D (5 bases). The ends were cut back, 0 bases at V and 3 bases at J, with 11 bases in the middle. This CDR3 spans 15 amino acids. CDR1 and CDR2 from the germline V gene are LGHNA and YNFKEQ. CDR3 bases: TGTGCCAGCAGCCAAGATGCGGGGGTGGACTATGGCTACACCTTC. It encodes CASSQDAGVDYGYTF.

This chain links TRBV14 with TRBJ1-2, with a tentative D call TRBD1 (5 bases). V was cut by 1 base and J by 7 bases, with 16 bases left in between. The CDR3 contains 15 residues. Germline values: CDR1 SGHDN, CDR2 FVKESK. Here the CDR3 reads CASSQVTGREAGYTF. The DNA for the CDR3 is TGTGCCAGCAGCCAAGTTACGGGGCGGGAGGCTGGCTACACCTTC.

The chain combines TRBV27 with TRBJ2-7; 13 bases agree with TRBD2. Germline values: CDR1 MNHEY, CDR2 SMNVEV (reference sequence). J gave up 2 bases and V 5 bases, and 3 bases lay outside the gene matches. This CDR3 spans 15 amino acids. The CDR3 DNA is TGTGCCAGCAGTCTTACTAGCGGGAGGGCCTACGAGCAGTACTTC. Translating gives CASSLTSGRAYEQYF.

On this clone itself: The sample holds other DNA sequences that translate to the same CDR3. This chain links TRBV5-1 with TRBJ2-7; 9 positions agree with TRBD1. In germline, CDR1 is SGHRS, CDR2 YFSETQ. V lost 4 bases to trimming and J lost 3 bases; unmatched junction nucleotides: 5. The CDR3 is 14 amino acids. The CDR3 here is CASSLGQGLYEQYF. The CDR3 DNA reads TGCGCCAGCAGCCTGGGACAGGGTCTCTACGAGCAGTACTTC.

The genes are TRBV27 and TRBJ1-2, with 9 bases identical to TRBD1. The germline gives CDR1 MNHEY, CDR2 SMNVEV (reference sequence). CDR3 length: 15 residues. With 5 bases clipped from V and 4 bases from J, the junction kept 8 bases outside the gene matches. The CDR3 here is CASSLGQGPRYGYTF. For the CDR3, the DNA is TGTGCCAGCAGTCTCGGACAGGGGCCACGCTATGGCTACACCTTC.

The sample holds a few counts of this clone. This chain joins TRBV7-9 and TRBJ2-7, with 12 bases identical to TRBD2. Per germline, CDR1 SEHNR and CDR2 FQNEAQ (reference sequence). With 5 bases clipped from V and 6 bases from J, the junction kept 8 bases outside the gene matches. CDR3 length equals 15 residues. CDR3 DNA: TGTGCCAGCAGCGGTTTGGGACTAGCGGGTGTCGAGCAGTACTTC. Its protein is CASSGLGLAGVEQYF.

The V gene is TRBV6-5, the J gene TRBJ1-1, with D unclear. Germline V gene lookup returns CDR1 MNHEY and CDR2 SVGAGI. The V end lost 2 bases, the J end lost 5 bases, and 9 bases lay between the germline ends. This CDR3 is 13 amino acids long. The CDR3 loop is CASSYRPETEAFF. The CDR3 DNA reads TGTGCCAGCAGTTACCGTCCGGAGACTGAAGCTTTCTTT.

This chain joins TRBV28 and TRBJ1-4, with D hard to call. The CDR3 covers 12 residues. The germline V gene has CDR1 MDHEN and CDR2 SYDVKM. V lost 4 bases to trimming and J lost 4 bases, with 4 bases between them. CDR3 region: CASSSINEKLFF. In DNA form, the CDR3 reads TGTGCCAGCAGTTCCATTAATGAAAAACTGTTTTTT. Filled out from reference TRBV28 and TRBJ1-4, the complete variable domain reads DVKVTQSSRYLVKRTGEKVFLECVQDMDHENMFWYRQDPGLGLRLIYFSYDVKMKEKGDIPEGYSVSREKKERFSLILESASTNQTSMYLCASSSINEKLFFGSGTQLSVL.

The chain has TRBV19 and TRBJ2-4; TRBD1 matches 10 bases. The CDR3 spans 14 residues. Germline V gene lookup returns CDR1 LNHDA and CDR2 SQIVND (reference sequence). V lost 6 bases, J lost 8 bases, and 7 bases stayed unmatched. The DNA of the CDR3 is TGTGCCAGTAGGGCGACAGGGGGCGAAGACATTCAGTACTTC. It codes for CASRATGGEDIQYF.

The chain couples TRBV15 to TRBJ2-5; D may be TRBD1 (6 bases). Germline V gene lookup returns CDR1 LNHNV and CDR2 YYDKDF (reference sequence). This CDR3 is 15 amino acids long. Trimming removed 0 bases at V and 5 bases at J, with 13 bases between. The CDR3 sequence is CATSREVRGAETQYF. As DNA, the CDR3 is TGTGCCACCAGCAGAGAGGTCAGGGGAGCCGAGACCCAGTACTTC.

The chain uses TRBV27 and TRBJ1-1, with D uncertain. The CDR3 loop spans 14 amino acids. Trimming stripped 3 bases from V and 0 bases from J, with 8 bases between. In germline, CDR1 is MNHEY, CDR2 SMNVEV (reference sequence). In DNA, the CDR3 is TGTGCCAGCAGTTTTGGGCAGATGAACACTGAAGCTTTCTTT. Residues: CASSFGQMNTEAFF.

The rearrangement uses TRBV9 and TRBJ1-2; D not resolved. The CDR3 has 15 amino acids. The germline V and J ends were trimmed by 0 bases and 0 bases, with 9 bases remaining between them. The germline CDR1 and CDR2 sequences are SGDLS and YYNGEE. In DNA form, the CDR3 reads TGTGCCAGCAGCGTAGGCACAACCACTAACTATGGCTACACCTTC. This gives the protein CASSVGTTTNYGYTF.

This chain connects TRBV2 to TRBJ2-7; TRBD2 is a possible D gene (6 bases). V was trimmed by 7 bases and J by 5 bases, leaving 12 bases between them. The CDR3 has 12 amino acids. Germline values: CDR1 SNHLY, CDR2 FYNNEI. The CDR3 coding sequence is TGTGCCAGCATGCAGGGAGGTAACGAGCAGTACTTC. It yields the protein CASMQGGNEQYF. The whole variable domain, remainder taken from reference TRBV2 and TRBJ2-7, is EPEVTQTPSHQVTQMGQEVILRCVPISNHLYFYWYRQILGQKVEFLVSFYNNEISEKSEIFDDQFSVERPDGSNFTLKIRSTKLEDSAMYFCASMQGGNEQYFGPGTRLTVT.

The chain joins TRBV9 to TRBJ2-1; 13 positions agree with TRBD2. The CDR3 spans 16 residues. With V trimmed by 4 bases and J by 13 bases, 14 bases remained unmatched. Germline V gene lookup returns CDR1 SGDLS and CDR2 YYNGEE. CDR3 sequence: CASSRGLAGTIRAQFF. As DNA, the CDR3 is TGTGCCAGCAGCCGGGGACTAGCGGGAACCATTCGAGCACAGTTCTTC.

CDR3 DNA: TGTGCCAGCAGTCGAAGGCCCACTCCAGCCGGATGGCTAGCGGGACTGGAGACCCAGTACTTC. Translated, it gives CASSRRPTPAGWLAGLETQYF. V usage is TRBV27 and J usage is TRBJ2-5, with 9 bases aligning to TRBD2. Trimming removed 5 bases from V and 5 bases from J; junction bases left unmatched: 27. CDR3 length: 21 amino acids. The germline V gene has CDR1 MNHEY and CDR2 SMNVEV (reference sequence).

The rearrangement links TRBV4-2 to TRBJ2-7; TRBD1 agrees at 7 bases. The V gene's germline CDR1 is LGHNA and CDR2 YNFKEQ. This CDR3 is built from 13 residues. V lost 1 base and J lost 5; bases outside the gene matches: 2. CDR3 region: CASSQADRDEQYF. For the CDR3, the DNA is TGTGCCAGCAGCCAAGCAGACAGGGACGAGCAGTACTTC.